These T cell receptor beta chains were read from a single sample in a study of T cell repertoires in cytomegalovirus infection. Their specific antigens are unknown. Each CDR3 protein gets one entry after TCRdb re-called the reads with MiXCR. Of roughly 80,000 distinct CDR3 sequences in the sample, roughly a quarter are singletons; the top ten hold roughly 50%. The sample in question was CD8+ T cells from cultured PBMCs, obtained from culture after CMV antigen stimulation. Every receptor here comes from a human donor in good health (CMV status not recorded). Some clones in this sample may be carry-over from other donors' samples. Each CDR3 is given with its conserved first and last residue. A D gene is named only where the DNA matches it firmly. Size is stated for part of the rows, as once, few or many counts, or as a class when the clone is expanded.

V gene: TRBV7-9
D gene: .
clone size: many
J gene: TRBJ2-7
CDR3 DNA: TGTGCCAGCAGTCCAGGGGAGACCTACGAGCAGTACTTC
CDR3 protein: CASSPGETYEQYF

V gene: TRBV7-9
D gene: TRBD1
clone size: once
J gene: TRBJ2-1
CDR3 DNA: TGTGCCAGCAGCCCAGGGGACAGAGCTTACAATGAGCAGTTCTTC
CDR3 protein: CASSPGDRAYNEQFF

V gene: TRBV7-2
D gene: TRBD2
clone size: many
J gene: TRBJ2-7
CDR3 DNA: TGTGCCAGCAGCTTAGGGGGTAGCGGGGTCTACGAGCAGTACTTC
CDR3 protein: CASSLGGSGVYEQYF

V gene: TRBV6-2/TRBV6-3
D gene: .
clone size: .
J gene: TRBJ2-3
CDR3 DNA: TGTGCCAGCACAGACGGGAGATCGACAGATACGCAGTATTTT
CDR3 protein: CASTDGRSTDTQYF

V gene: TRBV2
D gene: .
clone size: .
J gene: TRBJ2-3
CDR3 DNA: TGTGCCAGCAGTGAAGGGCAGGGGAAGAGCACAGATACGCAGTATTTT
CDR3 protein: CASSEGQGKSTDTQYF

V gene: TRBV28
D gene: TRBD2
clone size: .
J gene: TRBJ2-7
CDR3 DNA: TGTGCCACGGGGGGTAGCGGGGGGACCTTAAGCTCCTACGAGCAGTACTTC
CDR3 protein: CATGGSGGTLSSYEQYF

V gene: TRBV7-6
D gene: .
clone size: many
J gene: TRBJ2-7
CDR3 DNA: TGTGCCAGCAGCTTAGACCCGCAGTCTAGCTCCTACGAGCAGTACTTC
CDR3 protein: CASSLDPQSSSYEQYF

V gene: TRBV9
D gene: TRBD1
clone size: .
J gene: TRBJ2-7
CDR3 DNA: TGTGCCAGCAGCCCCCGGGACAGGGGGCTCAACGAGCAGTACTTC
CDR3 protein: CASSPRDRGLNEQYF

V gene: TRBV11-2
D gene: .
clone size: .
J gene: TRBJ2-7
CDR3 DNA: TGTGCCAGCAGCTTAGGGGGACTGAGCTCCTACGAGCAGTACTTC
CDR3 protein: CASSLGGLSSYEQYF

V gene: TRBV15
D gene: .
clone size: .
J gene: TRBJ1-6
CDR3 DNA: TGTGCCACCAGCCTAGGACACCCCAGCTCCTATAATTCACCCCTCCACTTT
CDR3 protein: CATSLGHPSSYNSPLHF

V gene: TRBV3-1
D gene: .
clone size: .
J gene: TRBJ2-6
CDR3 DNA: TGTGCCAGCAGCCCAGGGACGCCTGGGGCCAACGTCCTGACTTTC
CDR3 protein: CASSPGTPGANVLTF

V gene: TRBV6-2/TRBV6-3
D gene: .
clone size: .
J gene: TRBJ1-5
CDR3 DNA: TGTGCCAGCAGTTACGGGCAGGAGTCTCAGCCCCAGCATTTT
CDR3 protein: CASSYGQESQPQHF

V gene: TRBV7-4
D gene: TRBD1
clone size: .
J gene: TRBJ2-7
CDR3 DNA: TGTGCCAGCAGCCCGAAGACAGGGATCTCCTACGAGCAGTACTTC
CDR3 protein: CASSPKTGISYEQYF

V gene: TRBV29-1
D gene: .
clone size: .
J gene: TRBJ1-2
CDR3 DNA: TGCAGCACCCCACCCAGTGGGGGCTCGGAGGGCTACACCTTC
CDR3 protein: CSTPPSGGSEGYTF

V gene: TRBV29-1
D gene: .
clone size: .
J gene: TRBJ1-1
CDR3 DNA: TGCAGCGTCGACGATGTGGGCACTGAAGCTTTCTTT
CDR3 protein: CSVDDVGTEAFF

V gene: TRBV29-1
D gene: TRBD2
clone size: few
J gene: TRBJ2-2
CDR3 DNA: TGCAGCGTCGATAGTAGCGGGAGGGGTGACACCGGGGAGCTGTTTTTT
CDR3 protein: CSVDSSGRGDTGELFF

V gene: TRBV5-8
D gene: .
clone size: many
J gene: TRBJ1-4
CDR3 DNA: TGTGCCAGCAGCCGTACGACAGCAACTAATGAAAAACTGTTTTTT
CDR3 protein: CASSRTTATNEKLFF

V gene: TRBV9
D gene: TRBD1
clone size: few
J gene: TRBJ2-5
CDR3 DNA: TGTGCCAGCAGCGGGGGATGGGACAGGCTCCAAGAGACCCAGTACTTC
CDR3 protein: CASSGGWDRLQETQYF

V gene: TRBV13
D gene: .
clone size: .
J gene: TRBJ1-1
CDR3 DNA: TGTGCCAGCAGACAACAGGTTACTGAAGCTTTCTTT
CDR3 protein: CASRQQVTEAFF

V gene: TRBV6-5
D gene: .
clone size: few
J gene: TRBJ2-5
CDR3 DNA: TGTGCCAGCAGTTACTCCCGCTCTCAGGGAGAGACCCAGTACTTC
CDR3 protein: CASSYSRSQGETQYF